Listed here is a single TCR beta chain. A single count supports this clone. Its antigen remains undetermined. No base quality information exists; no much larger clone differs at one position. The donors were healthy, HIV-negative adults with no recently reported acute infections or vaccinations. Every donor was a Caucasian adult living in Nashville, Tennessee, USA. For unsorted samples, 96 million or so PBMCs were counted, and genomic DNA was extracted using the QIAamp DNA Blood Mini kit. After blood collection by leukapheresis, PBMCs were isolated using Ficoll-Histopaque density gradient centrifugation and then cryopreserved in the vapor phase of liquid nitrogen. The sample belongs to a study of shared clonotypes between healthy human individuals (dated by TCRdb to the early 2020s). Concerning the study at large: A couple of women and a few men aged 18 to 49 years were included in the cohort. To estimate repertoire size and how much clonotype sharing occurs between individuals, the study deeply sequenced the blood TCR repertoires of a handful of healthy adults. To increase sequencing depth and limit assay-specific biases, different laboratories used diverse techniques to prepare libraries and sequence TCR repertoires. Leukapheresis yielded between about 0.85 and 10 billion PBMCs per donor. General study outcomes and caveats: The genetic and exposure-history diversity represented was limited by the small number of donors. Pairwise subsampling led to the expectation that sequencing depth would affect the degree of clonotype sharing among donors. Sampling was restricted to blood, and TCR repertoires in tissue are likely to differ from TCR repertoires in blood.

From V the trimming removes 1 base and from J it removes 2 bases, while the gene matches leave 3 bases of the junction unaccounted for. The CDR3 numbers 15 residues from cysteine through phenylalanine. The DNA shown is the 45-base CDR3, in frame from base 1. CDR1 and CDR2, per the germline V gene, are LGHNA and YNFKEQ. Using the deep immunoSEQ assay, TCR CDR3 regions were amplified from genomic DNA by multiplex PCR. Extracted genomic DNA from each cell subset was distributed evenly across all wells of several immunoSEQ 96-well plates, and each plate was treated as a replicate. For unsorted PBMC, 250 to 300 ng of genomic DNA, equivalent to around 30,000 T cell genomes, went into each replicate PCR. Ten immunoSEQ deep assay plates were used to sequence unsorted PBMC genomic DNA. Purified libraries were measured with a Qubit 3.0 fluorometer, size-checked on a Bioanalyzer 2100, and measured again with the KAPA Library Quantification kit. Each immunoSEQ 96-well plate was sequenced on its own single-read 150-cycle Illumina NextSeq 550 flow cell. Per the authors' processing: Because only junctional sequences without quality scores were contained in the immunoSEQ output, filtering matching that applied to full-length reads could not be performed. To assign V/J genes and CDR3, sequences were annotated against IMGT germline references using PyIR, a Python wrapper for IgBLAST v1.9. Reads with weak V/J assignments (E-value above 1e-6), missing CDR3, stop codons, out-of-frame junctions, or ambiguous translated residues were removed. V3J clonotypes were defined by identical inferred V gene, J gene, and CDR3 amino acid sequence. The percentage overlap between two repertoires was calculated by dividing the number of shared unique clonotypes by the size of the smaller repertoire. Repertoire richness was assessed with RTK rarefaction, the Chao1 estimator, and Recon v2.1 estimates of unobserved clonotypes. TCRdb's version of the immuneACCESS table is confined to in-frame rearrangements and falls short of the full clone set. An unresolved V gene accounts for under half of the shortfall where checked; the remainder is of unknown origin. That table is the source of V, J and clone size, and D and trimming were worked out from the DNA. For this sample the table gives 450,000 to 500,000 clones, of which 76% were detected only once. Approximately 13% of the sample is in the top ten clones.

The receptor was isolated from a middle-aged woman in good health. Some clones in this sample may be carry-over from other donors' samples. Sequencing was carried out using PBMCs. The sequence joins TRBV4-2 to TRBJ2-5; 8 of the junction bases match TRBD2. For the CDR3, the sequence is CASSQGTSWQETQYF. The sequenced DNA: TGTGCCAGCAGCCAAGGGACTAGCTGGCAAGAGACCCAGTACTTC.